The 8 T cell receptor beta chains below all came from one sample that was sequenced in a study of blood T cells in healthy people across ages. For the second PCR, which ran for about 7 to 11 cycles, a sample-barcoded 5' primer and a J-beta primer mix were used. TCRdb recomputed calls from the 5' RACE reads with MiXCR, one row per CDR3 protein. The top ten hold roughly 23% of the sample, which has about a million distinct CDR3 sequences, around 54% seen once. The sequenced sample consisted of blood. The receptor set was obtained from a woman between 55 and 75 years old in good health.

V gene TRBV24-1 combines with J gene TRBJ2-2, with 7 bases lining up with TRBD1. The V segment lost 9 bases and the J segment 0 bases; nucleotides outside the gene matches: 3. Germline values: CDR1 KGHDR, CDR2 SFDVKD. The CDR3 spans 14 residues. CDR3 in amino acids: CATLDRSNTGELFF. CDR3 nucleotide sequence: TGTGCCACCTTGGACAGGTCGAACACCGGGGAGCTGTTTTTT.

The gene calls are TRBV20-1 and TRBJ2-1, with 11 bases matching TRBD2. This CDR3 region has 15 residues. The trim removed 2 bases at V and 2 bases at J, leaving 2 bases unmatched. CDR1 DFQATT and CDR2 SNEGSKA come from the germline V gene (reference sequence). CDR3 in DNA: TGCAGTGCTAGATTAGCGGGAGGGCCCTACAATGAGCAGTTCTTC. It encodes CSARLAGGPYNEQFF.

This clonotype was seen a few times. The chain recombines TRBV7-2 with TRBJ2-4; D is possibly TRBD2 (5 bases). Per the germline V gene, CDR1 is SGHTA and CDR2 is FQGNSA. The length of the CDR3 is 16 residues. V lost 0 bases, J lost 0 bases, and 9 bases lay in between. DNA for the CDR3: TGTGCCAGCAGCTTAGCTAGCGCCCTAGCCAAAAACATTCAGTACTTC. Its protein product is CASSLASALAKNIQYF.

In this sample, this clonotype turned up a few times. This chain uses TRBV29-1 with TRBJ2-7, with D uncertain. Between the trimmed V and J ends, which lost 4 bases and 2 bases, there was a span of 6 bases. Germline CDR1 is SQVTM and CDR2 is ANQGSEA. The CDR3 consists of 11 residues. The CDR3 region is CSVVQAYEQYF. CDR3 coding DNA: TGCAGCGTTGTCCAGGCCTACGAGCAGTACTTC.

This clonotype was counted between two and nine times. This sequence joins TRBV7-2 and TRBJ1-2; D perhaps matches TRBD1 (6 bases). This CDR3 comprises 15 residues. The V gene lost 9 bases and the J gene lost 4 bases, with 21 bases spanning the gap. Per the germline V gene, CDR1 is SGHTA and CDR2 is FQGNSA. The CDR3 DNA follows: TGTGCCAGTGGAAGCACAGGGTTCTATGGCTATGGCTACACCTTC. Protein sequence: CASGSTGFYGYGYTF.

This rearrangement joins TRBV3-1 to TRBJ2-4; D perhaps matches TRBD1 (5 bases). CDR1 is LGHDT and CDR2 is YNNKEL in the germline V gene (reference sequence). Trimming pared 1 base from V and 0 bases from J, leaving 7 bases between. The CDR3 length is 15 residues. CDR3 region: CASSQGQLAKNIQYF. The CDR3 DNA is TGTGCCAGCAGCCAAGGACAGCTAGCCAAAAACATTCAGTACTTC.

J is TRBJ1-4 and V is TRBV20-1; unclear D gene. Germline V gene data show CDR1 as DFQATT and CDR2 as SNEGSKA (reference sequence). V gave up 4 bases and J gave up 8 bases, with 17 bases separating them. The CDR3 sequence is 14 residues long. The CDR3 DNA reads TGCAGTGCTATCGTGCCGGACCAGAACGAAAAACTGTTTTTT. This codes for CSAIVPDQNEKLFF.

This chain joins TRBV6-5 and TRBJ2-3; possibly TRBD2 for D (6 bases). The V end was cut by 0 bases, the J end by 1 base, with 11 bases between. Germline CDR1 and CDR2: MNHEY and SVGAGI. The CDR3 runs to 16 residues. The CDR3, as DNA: TGTGCCAGCAGTTACTCGAAACGGGAGCGCACAGATACGCAGTATTTT. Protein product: CASSYSKRERTDTQYF.